The 31 T cell receptor beta chains given below trace back to one sample, sequenced in a study of liver allograft versus peripheral blood T cells. At the level of the study: T cell receptor repertoires in transplanted livers were compared with those in recipients' peripheral blood.

TCRdb reprocessed the reads via MiXCR and lists one record per CDR3 protein. The sample consists of about 6,500 distinct CDR3 sequences, roughly 18% of them appearing once. The receptors come from a human patient who had a liver transplant. The T cells may partly be graft donor cells.

Judged by abundance, this clonotype is medium-sized. The V gene is TRBV27, the J gene TRBJ1-1; no clear D. The CDR3 extends over 15 amino acids. Germline V gives CDR1 MNHEY, CDR2 SMNVEV (reference sequence). V lost 3 bases and J 3 bases, leaving 14 bases between the germline ends. The CDR3, as DNA: TGTGCCAGCAGTTTGTCGAGGGCAGGCCACACTGAAGCTTTCTTT. Its protein product is CASSLSRAGHTEAFF.

Details on this clonotype: A clone one base away is much larger, so this may be a read error. The chain is built from TRBV5-4 and TRBJ1-1, with 9 bases aligning to TRBD1. CDR3 size: 14 residues. CDR1 is SGHNT, CDR2 YYREEE, per germline (reference sequence). The junction had 6 bases not matched to a gene; V was cut back by 5 bases and J by 4 bases. The CDR3 nucleotides read TGTGCCAGCAGATCGGACAGGGGAAGCACTGAAGCTTTCTTT. This sequence encodes CASRSDRGSTEAFF.

The chain uses TRBV5-5 and TRBJ2-7; D unclear. The CDR3 loop spans 13 amino acids. CDR1 SGHKS and CDR2 YYEKEE come from the germline V gene (reference sequence). Deletions cut 0 bases from V and 7 bases from J, with 11 bases between. CDR3 nucleotide sequence: TGTGCCAGCAGCTTGGACAAGAAGAGAGAGCAGTACTTC. Translation gives CASSLDKKREQYF.

The rearrangement joins TRBV2 to TRBJ1-3; 7 bases agree with TRBD1. Trimming removed 6 bases from V and 2 bases from J; junction bases left unmatched: 10. The CDR3 spans 16 residues. The germline CDR1 and CDR2 sequences are SNHLY and FYNNEI. The CDR3 DNA is TGTGCCAGCAGGGCCAGACAGGGAATACCTGGAAACACCATATATTTT. It codes for CASRARQGIPGNTIYF.

J is TRBJ2-7 and V is TRBV15; 8 bases agree with TRBD1. The CDR3 spans 15 residues. The germline gives CDR1 LNHNV, CDR2 YYDKDF (reference sequence). Unmatched junction bases numbered 11, after V lost 4 bases and J lost 6 bases. CDR3 sequence: CATSTKTTGDAEQYF. The DNA for the CDR3 is TGTGCCACCAGCACCAAAACGACAGGGGATGCCGAGCAGTACTTC.

This clonotype was picked up a small number of times. The chain links TRBV25-1 to TRBJ1-2; TRBD1 matches 9 bases. This CDR3 spans 16 amino acids. The J segment lost 7 bases and the V segment lost 2 bases, leaving 11 bases of the junction unmatched. Germline loops: CDR1 MGHDK, CDR2 SYGVNS. DNA for the CDR3: TGTGCCAGCAGTGAAGGAGGGACAGGGCAGAAAGGTGGCTACACCTTC. This sequence encodes CASSEGGTGQKGGYTF.

Ten or more counts support this clonotype. The chain employs TRBV5-6 and TRBJ1-5; no clear D. The V gene's germline CDR1 is SGHDT and CDR2 YYEEEE. V lost 0 bases, J lost 5 bases, and 6 bases lay in between. The CDR3 length is 13 residues. The CDR3 sequence is CASSLGGYQPQHF. The DNA for the CDR3 is TGTGCCAGCAGCTTGGGGGGATATCAGCCCCAGCATTTT.

Ten or more counts support this clonotype. The chain links TRBV5-6 to TRBJ2-1, with a weak D call TRBD1 (5 bases). The CDR3 sequence is 16 residues long. The germline CDR1 and CDR2 sequences are SGHDT and YYEEEE. The ends were cut back, 4 bases at V and 3 bases at J, with 17 bases in the middle. The CDR3, as DNA: TGTGCCAGCAGCCCCAGAGTAGGGGTTTACTACAATGAGCAGTTCTTC. Its protein is CASSPRVGVYYNEQFF.

The sample holds many counts of this clonotype. The rearrangement joins TRBV27 to TRBJ2-7; D is ambiguous. Looked up from germline, CDR1 is MNHEY and CDR2 is SMNVEV (reference sequence). Trimming pared 3 bases from V and 2 bases from J, leaving 14 bases between. The CDR3 is 15 residues long. CDR3 amino acids: CASSFHPFFPYEQYF. For the CDR3, the DNA is TGTGCCAGCAGTTTCCATCCCTTCTTCCCCTACGAGCAGTACTTC.

This clonotype is categorized as medium-sized. The rearrangement joins TRBV27 to TRBJ1-1; 9 bases are a match to TRBD1. Germline V CDR1 and CDR2: MNHEY, SMNVEV (reference sequence). Trimming took 5 bases from V and 5 from J; bases not matched to a gene: 9. The CDR3 totals 15 residues. The CDR3 region is CASSQTGGVRTEAFF. CDR3 nucleotides: TGTGCCAGCAGTCAGACAGGGGGAGTGAGGACTGAAGCTTTCTTT.

A note on this clonotype: A much larger clone sits a single nucleotide away, making a read error possible. The chain is built from TRBV10-3 and TRBJ1-1, with 8 nucleotides matching TRBD1. Losses at the gene ends were 9 bases for V and 4 bases for J; bases not matched to a gene: 16. CDR1 is ENHRY and CDR2 is SYGVKD in the germline V gene. CDR3 size: 16 residues. This CDR3 reads CAIGGHGQGGSTEAFF. CDR3 coding DNA: TGTGCCATTGGGGGGCACGGACAGGGAGGGAGCACTGAAGCTTTCTTT.

V is TRBV6-5 and J is TRBJ2-7, with 10 bases identical to TRBD1. The CDR3 is 13 residues long. The germline V gene has CDR1 MNHEY and CDR2 SVGAGI. The V segment lost 2 bases and the J segment 6 bases; nucleotides outside the gene matches: 1. CDR3 loop: CASSYRTGGEQYF. CDR3 nucleotides: TGTGCCAGCAGTTACCGGACAGGGGGCGAGCAGTACTTC.

This clonotype showed up just a few times. This rearrangement joins TRBV6-5 to TRBJ2-7, with TRBD1 matching 7 bases. Germline CDR1 reads MNHEY; CDR2 reads SVGAGI. J gave up 3 bases and V 0 bases, and 8 bases lay outside the gene matches. The CDR3 is made up of 16 amino acids. CDR3 bases: TGTGCCAGCAGTTACTCAGGACGGACAGGTCTCTACGAGCAGTACTTC. As protein: CASSYSGRTGLYEQYF.

This clonotype showed up many times. The rearrangement joins TRBV5-6 to TRBJ2-7; D not resolved. The CDR3 loop spans 13 amino acids. From germline, CDR1 is SGHDT and CDR2 YYEEEE. V lost 1 base, J lost 0 bases, and 5 bases lay in between. The chain's CDR3 is CASSLSASYEQYF. The CDR3 DNA is TGTGCCAGCAGCTTGTCAGCCTCCTACGAGCAGTACTTC.

This clonotype showed up many times. The chain joins TRBV6-2 or TRBV6-3 to TRBJ1-2; D remains ambiguous. There are 13 residues in the CDR3. The V gene lost 6 bases and the J gene lost 4 bases, with 12 bases spanning the gap. The germline V gene has CDR1 MNHEY and CDR2 SVGEGT. CDR3 sequence (DNA): TGTGCCAGCAGGCGGGCCCTCGCCTATGGCTACACCTTC. Its translation is CASRRALAYGYTF.

There are a few counts of this clonotype. The chain joins TRBV7-9 to TRBJ1-4, with D perhaps matching TRBD1 (5 bases). V was pared by 3 bases and J by 7 bases, with 12 bases between. Germline values: CDR1 SEHNR, CDR2 FQNEAQ (reference sequence). The CDR3 has 14 amino acids. CDR3 sequence: CASSLAGQAEKLFF. CDR3 coding DNA: TGTGCCAGCAGCTTGGCCGGACAAGCTGAAAAACTGTTTTTT. Complete variable domain (other parts from reference TRBV7-9 and TRBJ1-4): DTGVSQNPRHKITKRGQNVTFRCDPISEHNRLYWYRQTLGQGPEFLTYFQNEAQLEKSRLLSDRFSAERPKGSFSTLEIQRTEQGDSAMYLCASSLAGQAEKLFFGSGTQLSVL.

This clonotype has just a few counts. The V and J genes are TRBV7-9 and TRBJ2-7; a possible D gene is TRBD1 (6 bases). The CDR3 contains 13 residues. Trimming left V 8 bases short and J 3 bases short, with 14 bases between. CDR1 and CDR2 from the germline V gene are SEHNR and FQNEAQ (reference sequence). The CDR3 nucleotides are TGTGCCAGCGTGGCAGGGGTTAGCTACGAGCAGTACTTC. Its protein product is CASVAGVSYEQYF.

This clonotype has a count of ten or more. CDR3 bases: TGTGCCACCAGCAGAGCTCGCGAGAACACTGAAGCTTTCTTT. This sequence encodes CATSRARENTEAFF. V usage is TRBV15 and J usage is TRBJ1-1; D not resolved. The CDR3 is made up of 14 amino acids. V lost 1 base and J lost 1, with 7 bases in between. From germline, CDR1 is LNHNV and CDR2 YYDKDF (reference sequence).

This clonotype was observed many times. The rearrangement links TRBV6-2 or TRBV6-3 to TRBJ2-7; D is possibly TRBD1 (5 bases). The V end lost 2 bases, the J end lost 3 bases, and 11 bases lay between the germline ends. Germline-derived CDR1 and CDR2 are MNHEY and SVGEGT. The CDR3 runs 14 residues. The CDR3 nucleotides are TGTGCCAGCAGTTACATCCAGGGCTACTACGAGCAGTACTTC. Amino acids: CASSYIQGYYEQYF.

By share of the sample, this clonotype is medium-sized. The gene calls are TRBV10-3 and TRBJ1-2; 7 bases align to TRBD1. The germline V gene has CDR1 ENHRY and CDR2 SYGVKD. J was trimmed by 2 bases and V by 10 bases; bases with no gene match: 7. CDR3 length equals 13 residues. The CDR3 is CATSYRGNYGYTF. The CDR3 region has the DNA TGTGCCACCTCCTACAGGGGAAACTATGGCTACACCTTC.

This clonotype is classed as medium-sized (0.01 to 0.1%). The chain joins TRBV29-1 to TRBJ2-7; a possible D gene is TRBD1 (6 bases). Trimming shortened V by 3 bases and J by 4 bases, and 10 bases separated the two germline ends. Per germline, CDR1 SQVTM and CDR2 ANQGSEA. This CDR3 comprises 12 residues. DNA for the CDR3: TGCAGCGTTGAGGGCAGGGGTTACGAGCAGTACTTC. This gives the protein CSVEGRGYEQYF.

The chain couples TRBV20-1 to TRBJ2-7; D unresolved. CDR1 DFQATT and CDR2 SNEGSKA come from the germline V gene (reference sequence). This CDR3 spans 14 amino acids. The V gene lost 0 bases and the J gene lost 4 bases, with 13 bases spanning the gap. CDR3 amino acids: CSARDKTAGYEQYF. For the CDR3, the DNA is TGCAGTGCTAGAGACAAAACCGCCGGGTACGAGCAGTACTTC.

This clonotype was observed a handful of times. The V gene is TRBV30, the J gene TRBJ1-2; D possibly corresponds to TRBD1 (5 bases). This CDR3 is built from 10 residues. Trimming removed 8 bases at V and 6 bases at J, with 10 bases between. CDR1 is GTSNPN and CDR2 is SVGIG in the germline V gene (reference sequence). The CDR3 loop reads CAHYRNGYTF. The CDR3 nucleotides are TGTGCCCACTACAGGAATGGCTACACCTTC.

The chain has TRBV12-3 or TRBV12-4 and TRBJ2-7; D possibly corresponds to TRBD1 (6 bases). There are 12 residues in the CDR3. Trimming shortened V by 8 bases and J by 3 bases, and 11 bases separated the two germline ends. Here the CDR3 DNA reads TGTGCCAGCGCAGGGGACGACTACGAGCAGTACTTC. Its protein product is CASAGDDYEQYF.

The DNA of the CDR3 is TGTGCCAGCAGCGTGGGCGCGGCTAGCTATGGCTACACCTTC. It is translated as CASSVGAASYGYTF. The gene calls are TRBV7-9 and TRBJ1-2; D remains unclear. CDR3 length: 14 residues. The V and J ends lost 5 bases and 4 bases respectively, with 14 bases between them. The germline gives CDR1 SEHNR, CDR2 FQNEAQ (reference sequence).

The chain employs TRBV6-5 and TRBJ1-5; TRBD1 might be the D (5 bases). Germline CDR1 MNHEY, CDR2 SVGAGI. Deletions cut 7 bases from V and 1 base from J, with 14 bases between. The CDR3 loop spans 15 amino acids. The chain's CDR3 is CASTSRWDSNQPQHF. The CDR3 bases are TGTGCCAGCACCTCACGGTGGGACAGCAATCAGCCCCAGCATTTT.

This clonotype was found many times. The chain has TRBV19 and TRBJ2-1; possible D gene TRBD2, 5 bases. CDR3 length equals 15 residues. Trimming removed 4 bases at V and 0 bases at J, with 10 bases between. The germline CDR1 and CDR2 sequences are LNHDA and SQIVND (reference sequence). CDR3 DNA sequence: TGTGCCAGTAGTAGTCGGAGGACCTCCTACAATGAGCAGTTCTTC. It specifies CASSSRRTSYNEQFF.

The chain joins TRBV12-3 or TRBV12-4 to TRBJ2-2; possible D gene TRBD2, 7 bases. The CDR3 has 12 residues. The ends were cut back, 11 bases at V and 3 bases at J, with 10 bases in the middle. The CDR3 loop is CAGGADTGELFF. CDR3 bases: TGTGCCGGGGGGGCGGACACCGGGGAGCTGTTTTTT.

This clonotype was seen at least ten times. The chain links TRBV6-2 or TRBV6-3 to TRBJ2-7, with unresolved D. CDR3 length: 15 residues. Trimming took 4 bases from V and 3 from J, leaving 16 bases between them. Germline CDR1 MNHEY, CDR2 SVGEGT. In nucleotides, the CDR3 is TGTGCCAGCAGTTGGACGGACGGATCCCTCTACGAGCAGTACTTC. As protein: CASSWTDGSLYEQYF.

This clonotype appeared many times. This chain joins TRBV6-2 or TRBV6-3 and TRBJ1-1; 7 bases align to TRBD1. The CDR3 loop spans 17 amino acids. Germline-derived CDR1 and CDR2 are MNHEY and SVGEGT. J lost 1 base, V lost 6 bases, and 14 bases had no gene match. CDR3 coding DNA: TGTGCCAGCAGCAACACGGATTACAGGGGTGAGAACACTGAAGCTTTCTTT. Its protein is CASSNTDYRGENTEAFF.

This clonotype is termed medium-sized (0.01 to 0.1%). V and J are TRBV6-5 and TRBJ1-1; a possible D gene is TRBD1 (6 bases). The CDR3 covers 15 residues. The V end lost 2 bases, the J end lost 4 bases, and 14 bases lay between the germline ends. Germline loops: CDR1 MNHEY, CDR2 SVGAGI. The CDR3: CASSYGGVGGTEAFF. The CDR3 bases are TGTGCCAGCAGTTACGGTGGGGTAGGGGGCACTGAAGCTTTCTTT.